Sequencing of this T cell receptor beta chain was carried out in a study of tumor and adjacent non-tumor tissue in lung cancer. The V gene lost 8 bases and the J gene lost 3 bases, with 13 bases spanning the gap. Germline V lookup: CDR1 GTSNPN, CDR2 SVGIG (reference sequence). The CDR3 covers 12 residues. The template was RNA from unsorted bulk tissue. Three rounds of nested PCR, following a modified ARM-PCR protocol, produced the TCRbeta library. MiXCR, applied by TCRdb to the multiplex PCR reads, yields one record per CDR3 protein. This repertoire shows 120,000 to 150,000 distinct CDR3 sequences, approximately 66% found once; its top ten account for roughly 18%.

The genes are TRBV30 and TRBJ1-1, with D unclear. Sample: lung tumor tissue. The TCR comes from a man in his fifties or sixties with small cell lung cancer. The CDR3 DNA reads as TGTGCCCGGACGGACGGCCACACTGAAGCTTTCTTT. This translates into CARTDGHTEAFF.